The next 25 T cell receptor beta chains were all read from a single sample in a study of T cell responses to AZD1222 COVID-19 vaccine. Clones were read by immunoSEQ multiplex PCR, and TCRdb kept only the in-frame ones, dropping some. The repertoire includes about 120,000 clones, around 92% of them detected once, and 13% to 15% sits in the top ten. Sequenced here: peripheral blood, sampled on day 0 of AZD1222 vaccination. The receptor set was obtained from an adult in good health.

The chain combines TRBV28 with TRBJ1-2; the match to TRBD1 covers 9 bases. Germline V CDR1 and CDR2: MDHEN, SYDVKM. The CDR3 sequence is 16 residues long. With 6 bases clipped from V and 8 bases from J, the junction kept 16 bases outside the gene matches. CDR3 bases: TGTGCCAGCAGAACACCGGGACAGGGCACCCTTGGGGGCTACACCTTC. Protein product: CASRTPGQGTLGGYTF.

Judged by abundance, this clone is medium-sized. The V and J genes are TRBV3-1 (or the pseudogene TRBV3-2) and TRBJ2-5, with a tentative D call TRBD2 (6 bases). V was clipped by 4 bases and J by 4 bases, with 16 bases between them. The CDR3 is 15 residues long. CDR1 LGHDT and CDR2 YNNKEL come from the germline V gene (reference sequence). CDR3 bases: TGTGCCAGCAGCCCGGACGAGATCGGGGGAGAGACCCAGTACTTC. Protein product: CASSPDEIGGETQYF.

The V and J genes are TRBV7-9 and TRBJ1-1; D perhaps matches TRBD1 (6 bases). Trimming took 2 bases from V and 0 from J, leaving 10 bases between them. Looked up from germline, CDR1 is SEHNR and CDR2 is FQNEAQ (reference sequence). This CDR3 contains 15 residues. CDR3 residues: CASSLLGHVNTEAFF. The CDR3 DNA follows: TGTGCCAGCAGCTTATTGGGACACGTGAACACTGAAGCTTTCTTT.

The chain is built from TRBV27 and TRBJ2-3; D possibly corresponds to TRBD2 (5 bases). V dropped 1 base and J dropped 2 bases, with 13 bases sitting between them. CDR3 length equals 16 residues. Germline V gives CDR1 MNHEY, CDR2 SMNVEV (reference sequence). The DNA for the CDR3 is TGTGCCAGCAGTTTATACGGGAATAGAGTCACAGATACGCAGTATTTT. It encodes CASSLYGNRVTDTQYF.

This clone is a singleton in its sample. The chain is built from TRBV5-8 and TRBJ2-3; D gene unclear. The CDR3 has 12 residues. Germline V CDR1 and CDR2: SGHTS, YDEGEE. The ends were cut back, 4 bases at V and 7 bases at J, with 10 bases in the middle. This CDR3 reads CASSVKFHTQYF. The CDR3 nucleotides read TGTGCCAGCAGCGTGAAATTCCATACGCAGTATTTT.

CDR3: CASSQSIGGQGYTGELFF. The CDR3 region has the DNA TGCGCCAGCAGTCAATCGATAGGCGGACAGGGTTACACCGGGGAGCTGTTTTTT. This chain joins TRBV23-1 and TRBJ2-2; 8 nucleotides line up with TRBD1. TRBV23-1 is an ORF; its function is uncertain. The V gene end was trimmed by 0 bases and the J gene end by 3 bases; junction bases not matched to a gene: 9. This CDR3 has 18 amino acids.

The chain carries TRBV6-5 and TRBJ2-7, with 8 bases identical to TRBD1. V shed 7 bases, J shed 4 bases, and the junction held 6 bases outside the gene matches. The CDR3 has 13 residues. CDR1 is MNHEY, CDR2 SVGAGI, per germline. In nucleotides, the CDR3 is TGTGCCAGCAATCGACAGGGGTGGTACGAGCAGTACTTC. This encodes CASNRQGWYEQYF.

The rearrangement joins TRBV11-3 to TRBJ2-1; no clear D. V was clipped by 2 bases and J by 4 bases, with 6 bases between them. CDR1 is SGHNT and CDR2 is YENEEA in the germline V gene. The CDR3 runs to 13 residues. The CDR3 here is CASSLNEYNEQFF. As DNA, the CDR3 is TGTGCCAGCAGCTTAAATGAATACAATGAGCAGTTCTTC.

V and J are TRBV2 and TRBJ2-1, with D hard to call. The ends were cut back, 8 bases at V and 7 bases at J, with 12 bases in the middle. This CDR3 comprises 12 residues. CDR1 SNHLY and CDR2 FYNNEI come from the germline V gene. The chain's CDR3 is CASAKGGNEQFF. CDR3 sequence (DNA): TGTGCCAGCGCTAAGGGCGGTAATGAGCAGTTCTTC.

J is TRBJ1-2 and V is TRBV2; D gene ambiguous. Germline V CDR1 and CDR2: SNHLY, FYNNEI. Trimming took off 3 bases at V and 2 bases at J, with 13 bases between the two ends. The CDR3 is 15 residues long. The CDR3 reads CASSDTVLGNYGYTF. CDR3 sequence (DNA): TGTGCCAGCAGTGATACCGTACTAGGCAACTATGGCTACACCTTC.

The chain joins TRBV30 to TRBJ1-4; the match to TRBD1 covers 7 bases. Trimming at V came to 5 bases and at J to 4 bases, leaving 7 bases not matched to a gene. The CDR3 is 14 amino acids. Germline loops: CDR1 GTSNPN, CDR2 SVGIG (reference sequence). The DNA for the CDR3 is TGTGCCTGGGACCACGGGACAGATAATGAAAAACTGTTTTTT. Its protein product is CAWDHGTDNEKLFF.

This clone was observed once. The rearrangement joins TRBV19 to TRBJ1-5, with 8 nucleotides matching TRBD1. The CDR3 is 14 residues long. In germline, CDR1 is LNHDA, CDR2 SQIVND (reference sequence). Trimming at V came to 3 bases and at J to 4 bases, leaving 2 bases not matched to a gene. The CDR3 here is CASSIGTGNQPQHF. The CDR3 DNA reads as TGTGCCAGTAGTATTGGGACAGGTAATCAGCCCCAGCATTTT.

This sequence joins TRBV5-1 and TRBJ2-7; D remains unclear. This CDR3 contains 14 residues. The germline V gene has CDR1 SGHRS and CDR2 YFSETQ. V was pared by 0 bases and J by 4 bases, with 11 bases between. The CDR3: CASSLDTSGYEQYF. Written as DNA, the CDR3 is TGCGCCAGCAGCTTGGACACTTCTGGGTACGAGCAGTACTTC.

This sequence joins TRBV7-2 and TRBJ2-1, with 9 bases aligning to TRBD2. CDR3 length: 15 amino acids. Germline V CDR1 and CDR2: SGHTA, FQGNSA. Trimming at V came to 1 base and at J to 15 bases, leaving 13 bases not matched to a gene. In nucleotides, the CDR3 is TGTGCCAGCAGCTTAGATGGGGGACTAGCCGGGGGATGGTTCTTC. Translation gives CASSLDGGLAGGWFF.

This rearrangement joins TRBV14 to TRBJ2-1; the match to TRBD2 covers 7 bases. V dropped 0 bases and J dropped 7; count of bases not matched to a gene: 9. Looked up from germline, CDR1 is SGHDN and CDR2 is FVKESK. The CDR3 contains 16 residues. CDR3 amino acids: CASSQEVGGPGNEQFF. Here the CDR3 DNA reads TGTGCCAGCAGCCAAGAAGTGGGAGGGCCGGGGAATGAGCAGTTCTTC.

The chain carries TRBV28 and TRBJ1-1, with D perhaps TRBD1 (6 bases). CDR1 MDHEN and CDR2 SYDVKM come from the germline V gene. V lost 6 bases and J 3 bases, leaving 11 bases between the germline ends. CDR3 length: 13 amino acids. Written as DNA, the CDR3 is TGTGCCAGCAGAAACAGGGCTCACACTGAAGCTTTCTTT. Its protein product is CASRNRAHTEAFF.

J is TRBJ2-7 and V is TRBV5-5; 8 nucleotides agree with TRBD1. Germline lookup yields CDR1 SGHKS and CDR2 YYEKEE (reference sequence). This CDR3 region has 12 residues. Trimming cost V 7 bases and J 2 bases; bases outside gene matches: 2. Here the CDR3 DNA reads TGTGCCAGCCAGGGACAGGCCTACGAGCAGTACTTC. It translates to CASQGQAYEQYF.

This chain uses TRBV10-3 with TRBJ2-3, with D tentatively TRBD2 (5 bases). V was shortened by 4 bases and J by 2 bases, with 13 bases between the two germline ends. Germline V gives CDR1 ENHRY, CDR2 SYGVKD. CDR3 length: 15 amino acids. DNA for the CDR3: TGTGCCATCAGTGTTATACTAGAAGACACAGATACGCAGTATTTT. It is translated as CAISVILEDTDTQYF.

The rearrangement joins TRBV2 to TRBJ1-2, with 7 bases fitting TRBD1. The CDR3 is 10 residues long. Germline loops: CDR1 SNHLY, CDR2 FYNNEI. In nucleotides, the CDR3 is TGTGAAGGGGGCAACTATGGCTACACCTTC. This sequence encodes CEGGNYGYTF.

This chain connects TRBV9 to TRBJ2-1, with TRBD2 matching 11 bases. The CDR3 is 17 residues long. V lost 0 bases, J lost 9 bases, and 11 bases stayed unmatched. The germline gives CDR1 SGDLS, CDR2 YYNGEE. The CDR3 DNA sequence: TGTGCCAGCAGCGTAGCTGGGCTAGCGGGAGGATTGGGTGAGCAGTTCTTC. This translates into CASSVAGLAGGLGEQFF.

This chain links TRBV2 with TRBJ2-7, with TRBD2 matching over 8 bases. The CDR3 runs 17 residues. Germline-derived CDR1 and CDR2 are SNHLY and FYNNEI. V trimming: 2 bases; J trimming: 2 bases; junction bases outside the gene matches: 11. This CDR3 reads CASSESGGVTYTYEQYF. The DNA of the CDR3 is TGTGCCAGCAGTGAAAGCGGGGGCGTGACCTACACCTACGAGCAGTACTTC. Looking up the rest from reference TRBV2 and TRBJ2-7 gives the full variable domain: EPEVTQTPSHQVTQMGQEVILRCVPISNHLYFYWYRQILGQKVEFLVSFYNNEISEKSEIFDDQFSVERPDGSNFTLKIRSTKLEDSAMYFCASSESGGVTYTYEQYFGPGTRLTVT.

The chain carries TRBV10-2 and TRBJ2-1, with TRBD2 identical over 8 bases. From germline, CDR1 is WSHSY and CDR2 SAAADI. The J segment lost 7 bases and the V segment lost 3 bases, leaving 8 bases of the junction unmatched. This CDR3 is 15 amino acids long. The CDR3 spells CASSDPGLGRNEQFF. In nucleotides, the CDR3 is TGCGCCAGCAGTGACCCGGGACTAGGAAGGAATGAGCAGTTCTTC.

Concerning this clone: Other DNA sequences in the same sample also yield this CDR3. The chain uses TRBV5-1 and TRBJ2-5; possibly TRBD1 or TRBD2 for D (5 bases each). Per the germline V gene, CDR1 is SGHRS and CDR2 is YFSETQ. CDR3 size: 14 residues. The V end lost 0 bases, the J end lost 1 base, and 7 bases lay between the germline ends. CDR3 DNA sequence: TGCGCCAGCAGCTTGGGGGGGTCCCAAGAGACCCAGTACTTC. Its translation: CASSLGGSQETQYF.

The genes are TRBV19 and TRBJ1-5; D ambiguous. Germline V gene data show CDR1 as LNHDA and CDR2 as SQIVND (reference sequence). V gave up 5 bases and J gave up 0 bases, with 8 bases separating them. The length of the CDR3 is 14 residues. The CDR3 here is CASSAGNSNQPQHF. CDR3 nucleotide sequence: TGTGCCAGTAGTGCAGGAAATAGCAATCAGCCCCAGCATTTT.

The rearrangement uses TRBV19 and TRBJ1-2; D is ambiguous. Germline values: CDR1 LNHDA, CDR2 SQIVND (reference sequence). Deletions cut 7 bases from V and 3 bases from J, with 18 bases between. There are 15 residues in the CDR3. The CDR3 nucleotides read TGTGCCAGTATGTCTAGAGACCGTCGTCACTATGGCTACACCTTC. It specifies CASMSRDRRHYGYTF.